The TCR beta chain under discussion was sequenced for a study of T cell responses to AZD1222 COVID-19 vaccine. General study points: Elevations in Spike-specific TCR breadth and depth followed administration of two AZD1222 doses. Donors were mostly white British, more females; clonal diversity possibly underestimated. Reportedly, close to half of spike-specific TCRs are directed against unmutated variant regions. The span of vaccine-associated CD4 TCRs extended across spike, with dominance at 160-218 and 743-854.

In regard to this clone: Its antigen is still unknown.

From germline, CDR1 is LNHDA and CDR2 SQIVND (reference sequence). The V end was cut by 3 bases, the J end by 0 bases, with 8 bases between. This CDR3 has 14 residues. The repertoire was sequenced with immunoSEQ multiplex PCR; TCRdb's copy has only in-frame clones and lacks some. In the table there are over 110,000 clones, about 90% of which are singletons. This receptor was identified in an adult in good health. Source: peripheral blood, taken on day 0 of AZD1222 vaccination. The V and J genes are TRBV19 and TRBJ1-1; D gene ambiguous. The CDR3 here is CASSIPQVNTEAFF. Written as DNA, the CDR3 is TGTGCCAGTAGTATCCCCCAGGTGAACACTGAAGCTTTCTTT.